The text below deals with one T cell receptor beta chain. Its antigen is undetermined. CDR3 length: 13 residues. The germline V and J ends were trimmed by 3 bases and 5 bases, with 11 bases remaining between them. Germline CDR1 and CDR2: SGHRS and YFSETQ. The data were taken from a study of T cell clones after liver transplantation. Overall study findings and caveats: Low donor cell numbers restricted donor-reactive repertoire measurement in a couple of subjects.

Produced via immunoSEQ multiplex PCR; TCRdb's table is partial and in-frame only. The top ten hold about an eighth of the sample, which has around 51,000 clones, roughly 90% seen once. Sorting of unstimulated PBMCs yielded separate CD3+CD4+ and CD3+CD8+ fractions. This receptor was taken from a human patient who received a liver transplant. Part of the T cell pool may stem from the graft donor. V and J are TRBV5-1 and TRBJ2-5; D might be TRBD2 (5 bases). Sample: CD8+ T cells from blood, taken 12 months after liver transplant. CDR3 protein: CASSSDWRETQYF. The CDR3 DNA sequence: TGCGCCAGCAGCTCAGACTGGAGGGAGACCCAGTACTTC.